This T cell receptor beta chain emerged from a study of early T cells in non-severe SARS-CoV-2 infection. Overall study context: Sequencing of unsorted whole blood was done on bulk RNA, leaving chains unpaired.

The library protocol tagged individual cDNA molecules with unique molecular identifiers. Each CDR3 protein gets one entry after TCRdb re-called the 5' RACE reads with MiXCR. Of about 72,000 distinct CDR3 sequences in the sample, roughly 9.1% were seen once. Trimming pared 4 bases from V and 0 bases from J, leaving 13 bases between. The CDR3 totals 16 residues. The sample in question was whole blood, obtained at baseline. The origin of this receptor is an adult who was a healthcare worker with PCR-confirmed SARS-CoV-2 infection or an uninfected control (not recorded which). V is TRBV12-3 or TRBV12-4 and J is TRBJ2-1; D is uncertain. CDR3 in DNA: TGTGCCAGCAGTTCACCCGGGCTTAGCTCCTACAATGAGCAGTTCTTC. This encodes CASSSPGLSSYNEQFF.